The clone carrying this TCR beta chain appeared a few times. V lost 3 bases and J lost 0, with 8 bases in between. The length of the CDR3 is 14 residues. Germline CDR1 is PRHDT and CDR2 is FYEKMQ (reference sequence). The data belong to a study of CD8+ T cells in alopecia areata. Reverse transcription of extracted RNA yielded cDNA, which provided the sequencing template. Only in-frame clones appear in the TCRdb table, and some are missing; sequencing was by immunoSEQ multiplex PCR. The table lists about 220,000 clones, 50% to 70% of them singletons. Treatment given: oral pan-JAK inhibitor, 5-10 mg twice daily.

The source is a human donor with alopecia areata. V and J are TRBV13 and TRBJ1-2, with a weak D call TRBD1 (6 bases). The sample was CD4+ T cells sorted from blood, taken at week 4, from a patient treated with tofacitinib. CDR3 sequence (DNA): TGTGCCAGCAGCTTTACAGGGACTAACTATGGCTACACCTTC. Its translation is CASSFTGTNYGYTF.